The text below deals with one T cell receptor (beta chain). V was pared by 5 bases and J by 0 bases, with 17 bases between. This CDR3 comprises 16 residues. The germline gives CDR1 SEHNR, CDR2 FQNEAQ (reference sequence). These data come from a study of T cell changes during pregnancy in multiple sclerosis. Produced via immunoSEQ multiplex PCR; TCRdb's table is partial and in-frame only. The sample consists of more than 25,000 clones, approximately 86% of them appearing once. The receptor comes from a female donor with multiple sclerosis, enrolled in a pregnancy study. The material sequenced was CD8+ T cells from peripheral blood mononuclear cells, taken in the first trimester of pregnancy. This chain links TRBV7-9 with TRBJ2-7, with a tentative D call TRBD1 (6 bases). The CDR3 sequence: CASSEPPQGSSYEQYF. CDR3 DNA sequence: TGTGCCAGCAGCGAACCCCCACAGGGTAGCTCCTACGAGCAGTACTTC.